These 12 T cell receptor beta chains were all obtained from the same sample, sequenced in a study of T cell changes during pregnancy in multiple sclerosis. TCRdb's table, derived via immunoSEQ multiplex PCR, lists solely in-frame clones and lacks some. The data hold around 30,000 clones, with about 87% observed a single time. Source: CD8+ T cells from peripheral blood mononuclear cells, taken in the first trimester of pregnancy. Source of these receptors: a female donor with multiple sclerosis, enrolled in a pregnancy study.

The table lists this clone with a count of one. The chain has TRBV4-2 and TRBJ2-1; 10 nucleotides align to TRBD2. The germline V gene has CDR1 LGHNA and CDR2 YNFKEQ. This CDR3 is 15 amino acids long. Germline trimming cut 4 bases from V and 6 bases from J; bases unmatched to any gene: 6. For the CDR3, the DNA is TGTGCCAGCAGCCCGCTAGCGGGAGACAGCAATGAGCAGTTCTTC. This codes for CASSPLAGDSNEQFF.

This chain connects TRBV7-3 to TRBJ2-3; 11 nucleotides agree with TRBD2. The CDR3 loop spans 16 amino acids. Trimming at V came to 2 bases and at J to 3 bases, leaving 4 bases not matched to a gene. The germline gives CDR1 SGHTA, CDR2 FQGTGA. CDR3 in amino acids: CASSLGGTSGTDTQYF. In nucleotides, the CDR3 is TGTGCCAGCAGCTTAGGAGGGACTAGCGGTACAGATACGCAGTATTTT.

This clone was picked up a small number of times. The chain combines TRBV7-9 with TRBJ1-3; D possibly corresponds to TRBD1 (6 bases). Germline V gene lookup returns CDR1 SEHNR and CDR2 FQNEAQ (reference sequence). V was pared by 1 base and J by 3 bases, with 7 bases between. This CDR3 comprises 14 residues. CDR3: CASSLVQGGNTIYF. DNA for the CDR3: TGTGCCAGCAGCTTAGTACAGGGTGGAAACACCATATATTTT.

The rearrangement joins TRBV5-1 to TRBJ2-1; 8 bases agree with TRBD2. This CDR3 is 18 amino acids long. The V segment lost 4 bases and the J segment 2 bases; nucleotides outside the gene matches: 14. Germline loops: CDR1 SGHRS, CDR2 YFSETQ. The CDR3 reads CASSKTSGARGPYNEQFF. As DNA, the CDR3 is TGCGCCAGCAGCAAAACTAGCGGAGCCCGGGGGCCCTACAATGAGCAGTTCTTC.

Sample share makes this clone medium-sized. V and J are TRBV25-1 and TRBJ1-2; no definite D call. V dropped 1 base and J dropped 2 bases, with 5 bases sitting between them. The CDR3 covers 13 residues. Germline V lookup: CDR1 MGHDK, CDR2 SYGVNS. The CDR3 loop is CASSESENYGYTF. In nucleotides, the CDR3 is TGTGCCAGCAGTGAATCGGAGAACTATGGCTACACCTTC.

This chain uses TRBV18 with TRBJ2-7; D not resolved. This CDR3 is built from 13 residues. With 5 bases removed from V and 0 bases from J, the gap between germline ends came to 8 bases. Germline V CDR1 and CDR2: KGHSH, LQKENI. The CDR3 nucleotides are TGTGCCAGCTCAGAGGTATACTCCTACGAGCAGTACTTC. Translation: CASSEVYSYEQYF.

V gene TRBV4-3 combines with J gene TRBJ1-3; D perhaps matches TRBD1 (6 bases). The V end lost 0 bases, the J end lost 4 bases, and 10 bases lay between the germline ends. CDR1 and CDR2 from the germline V gene are LGHNA and YSLEER. The CDR3 has 15 amino acids. This chain's CDR3 is CASSQETGSGNTIYF. The CDR3, as DNA: TGCGCCAGCAGCCAAGAAACAGGGTCAGGAAACACCATATATTTT.

This chain links TRBV27 with TRBJ2-7; 11 nucleotides agree with TRBD2. The CDR3 runs to 16 residues. Germline V gene data show CDR1 as MNHEY and CDR2 as SMNVEV (reference sequence). V lost 2 bases, J lost 3 bases, and 6 bases stayed unmatched. Here the CDR3 reads CASSLATSGAIYEQYF. The CDR3 DNA follows: TGTGCCAGCAGTTTAGCGACTAGCGGGGCAATCTACGAGCAGTACTTC.

The V and J genes are TRBV28 and TRBJ2-7; 7 positions match TRBD1. The length of the CDR3 is 15 residues. CDR1 and CDR2 from the germline V gene are MDHEN and SYDVKM. V was clipped by 6 bases and J by 5 bases; unmatched bases: 13. CDR3 in amino acids: CASRPRQGSYDEQYF. CDR3 DNA: TGTGCCAGCAGACCTCGACAGGGCTCCTACGACGAGCAGTACTTC.

The chain carries TRBV11-2 and TRBJ2-7; 11 positions match TRBD2. The CDR3 is made up of 16 amino acids. With 9 bases clipped from V and 2 bases from J, the junction kept 12 bases outside the gene matches. Germline V gene data show CDR1 as SGHAT and CDR2 as FQNNGV. In DNA, the CDR3 is TGTGCCAGAGATGATGTTCTGGGACTAGCGGCCTACGAGCAGTACTTC. Protein: CARDDVLGLAAYEQYF.

In this sample, this clone turned up a few times. The chain recombines TRBV6-5 with TRBJ1-1; no clear D gene. The CDR3 runs 14 residues. The ends were cut back, 0 bases at V and 0 bases at J, with 5 bases in the middle. From germline, CDR1 is MNHEY and CDR2 SVGAGI. The CDR3, as DNA: TGTGCCAGCAGTTACTCAGCTATGAACACTGAAGCTTTCTTT. Translation: CASSYSAMNTEAFF.

CDR3 sequence (DNA): TGCGCCAGCAAGCGGGGGGCCCCAGATACGCAGTATTTT. Amino acids: CASKRGAPDTQYF. V gene TRBV5-1 combines with J gene TRBJ2-3; the match to TRBD2 covers 9 bases. This CDR3 region has 13 residues. The germline V gene has CDR1 SGHRS and CDR2 YFSETQ. The junction had 3 bases not matched to a gene; V was cut back by 6 bases and J by 4 bases.